The 2 T cell receptor beta chains presented below share a single source sample, sequenced in a study of PD-L1 blockade in urothelial cancer. The protocol was immunoSEQ multiplex PCR, while the TCRdb copy is restricted to in-frame clones and leaves out a portion. The sample yields around 35,000 clones, around 82% seen once. The sample's time point: pretreatment peripheral blood. This material consisted of PBMCs, taken around atezolizumab (anti-PD-L1) treatment. Receptors were obtained from a man aged 60-69 years with urothelial cancer.

This rearrangement joins TRBV6-6 to TRBJ2-1; 12 bases align to TRBD2. Trimming at V came to 7 bases and at J to 3 bases, leaving 4 bases not matched to a gene. Germline lookup yields CDR1 MNHNY and CDR2 SVGAGI (reference sequence). This CDR3 comprises 15 residues. The CDR3 nucleotides are TGTGCCAGCACCCCTAGCGGGGGGGTCTACAATGAGCAGTTCTTC. Its translation: CASTPSGGVYNEQFF.

The CDR3 protein is CASSSGQGASSEAFF. The CDR3 DNA sequence: TGTGCCAGCAGCTCGGGACAGGGGGCATCTAGTGAAGCTTTCTTT. The chain carries TRBV7-9 and TRBJ1-1; 12 positions agree with TRBD1. The germline V gene has CDR1 SEHNR and CDR2 FQNEAQ (reference sequence). V shed 4 bases, J shed 7 bases, and the junction held 7 bases outside the gene matches. The CDR3 is made up of 15 amino acids.